This T cell receptor (beta chain) was captured by sequencing in a study of cytomegalovirus exposure and HLA in healthy donors. Overall study: Later analysis reported that the approximately 120 validation repertoires shared the platform of the roughly 670 first-cohort repertoires.

The donors were part of the validation cohort of fewer than 150 subjects. That cohort was separate from the first cohort, which comprised about 670 subjects. Sequencing was performed with immunoSEQ multiplex PCR; in TCRdb, only in-frame clones are kept and a portion is missing. The table has hundreds of thousands of clones, more than 80% seen once. This CDR3 contains 14 residues. Germline V CDR1 and CDR2: MNHEY, SVGAGI. V lost 6 bases to trimming and J lost 6 bases; unmatched junction nucleotides: 6. This TCR came from a woman in her late teens or twenties in good health and CMV-seronegative. The sequenced sample consisted of PBMCs. The chain uses TRBV6-5 and TRBJ2-3, with 10 bases identical to TRBD1. The CDR3 loop is CASRRTGGEDTQYF. DNA for the CDR3: TGTGCCAGCAGAAGGACAGGGGGAGAGGATACGCAGTATTTT.